The next 28 T cell receptor beta chains were all read from a single sample in a study of blood T cell repertoires in COVID-19. Only in-frame clones appear in the TCRdb table, and some are missing; sequencing was by immunoSEQ multiplex PCR. Here the sample spans a few hundred thousand clones, less than 90% being singletons. The source material was PBMCs or T cells enriched from blood (not recorded which). The receptors stem from a woman aged 30 to 39 who had recovered from COVID-19.

In this sample, this clone turned up once. The rearrangement uses TRBV3-1 (or the pseudogene TRBV3-2) and TRBJ1-2; TRBD1 might be the D (6 bases). The V end lost 4 bases, the J end lost 8 bases, and 17 bases lay between the germline ends. This CDR3 has 14 amino acids. Germline V gene data show CDR1 as LGHDT and CDR2 as YNNKEL (reference sequence). The CDR3 sequence is CASSLRTDPGGYTF. The CDR3, as DNA: TGTGCCAGCAGCCTACGGACAGACCCGGGGGGCTACACCTTC.

J is TRBJ1-2 and V is TRBV2; D remains ambiguous. This CDR3 region has 11 residues. The V end was cut by 8 bases, the J end by 3 bases, with 7 bases between. Germline V CDR1 and CDR2: SNHLY, FYNNEI. In nucleotides, the CDR3 is TGTGCCAGCGGGCTCGACTATGGCTACACCTTC. It translates to CASGLDYGYTF.

The rearrangement uses TRBV13 and TRBJ2-7; D is uncertain. V was trimmed by 5 bases and J by 0 bases, leaving 8 bases between them. The CDR3 consists of 13 residues. Germline V lookup: CDR1 PRHDT, CDR2 FYEKMQ (reference sequence). The CDR3 here is CASSRVSSYEQYF. The CDR3 bases are TGTGCCAGCAGCAGAGTAAGCTCCTACGAGCAGTACTTC.

The chain recombines TRBV24-1 with TRBJ2-1; 8 positions agree with TRBD2. Germline values: CDR1 KGHDR, CDR2 SFDVKD. The CDR3 contains 17 residues. Trimming removed 1 base from V and 4 bases from J; junction bases left unmatched: 8. For the CDR3, the DNA is TGTGCCACCAGTGATTTCGCCGGGACTAGTGAGTACAATGAGCAGTTCTTC. Amino acid sequence: CATSDFAGTSEYNEQFF.

The rearrangement links TRBV12-5 to TRBJ1-5; D ambiguous. The CDR3 contains 15 residues. The germline V and J ends were trimmed by 3 bases and 8 bases, with 17 bases remaining between them. The germline V gene encodes CDR1 LGHNT and CDR2 FRNRAP. CDR3 region: CASGFSRERNEPQHF. CDR3 bases: TGTGCTAGTGGTTTTTCAAGGGAGCGGAATGAGCCCCAGCATTTT.

This sequence joins TRBV5-1 and TRBJ2-2; tentatively, D is TRBD1 (6 bases). Germline CDR1 and CDR2: SGHRS and YFSETQ. Trimming took 4 bases from V and 0 from J, leaving 13 bases between them. The CDR3 is made up of 16 amino acids. The CDR3 region is CASSTRTVPNTGELFF. CDR3 DNA: TGCGCCAGCAGCACCCGGACAGTACCGAACACCGGGGAGCTGTTTTTT.

V is TRBV29-1 and J is TRBJ1-1; D unresolved. V lost 4 bases, J lost 0 bases, and 15 bases lay in between. Germline values: CDR1 SQVTM, CDR2 ANQGSEA. There are 15 residues in the CDR3. The CDR3 DNA follows: TGCAGCGTTGCCCCCTTGCAGTACATGAACACTGAAGCTTTCTTT. It translates to CSVAPLQYMNTEAFF.

The sample holds a few counts of this clone. CDR3 bases: TGTGCCAGCAGCTCAGGGGTAATCTATGGCTACACCTTC. Amino acid sequence: CASSSGVIYGYTF. V gene TRBV3-1 (or the pseudogene TRBV3-2) combines with J gene TRBJ1-2; a possible D gene is TRBD1 (6 bases). V lost 5 bases to trimming and J lost 4 bases, with 11 bases between them. There are 13 residues in the CDR3. Germline V gene lookup returns CDR1 LGHDT and CDR2 YNNKEL (reference sequence).

The chain has TRBV29-1 and TRBJ1-3; 7 bases line up with TRBD1. The CDR3 runs to 13 residues. Germline loops: CDR1 SQVTM, CDR2 ANQGSEA. Trimming removed 4 bases from V and 0 bases from J; junction bases left unmatched: 0. The chain's CDR3 is CSVGTGSGNTIYF. CDR3 DNA sequence: TGCAGCGTTGGGACAGGCTCTGGAAACACCATATATTTT.

As concerns this clone: This same CDR3 is encoded by further DNA sequences in the sample. In DNA, the CDR3 is TGTGCCAGCAGCGTAGGGGGAGCAACTAATGAAAAACTGTTTTTT. As protein: CASSVGGATNEKLFF. The chain couples TRBV9 to TRBJ1-4; D remains ambiguous. Per the germline V gene, CDR1 is SGDLS and CDR2 is YYNGEE. The CDR3 is 15 amino acids. V was shortened by 0 bases and J by 0 bases, with 6 bases between the two germline ends.

The rearrangement links TRBV28 to TRBJ2-7; D perhaps matches TRBD2 (6 bases). The CDR3 runs to 15 residues. The V gene's germline CDR1 is MDHEN and CDR2 SYDVKM. V lost 7 bases, J lost 2 bases, and 18 bases lay in between. The CDR3 DNA follows: TGTGCCAGCAAAACACACCGGGGGAGAACCTACGAGCAGTACTTC. This codes for CASKTHRGRTYEQYF.

The chain combines TRBV12-3 or TRBV12-4 with TRBJ2-7; D ambiguous. Trimming stripped 6 bases from V and 3 bases from J, with 12 bases between. This CDR3 region has 13 residues. The CDR3 region has the DNA TGTGCCAGCAGCCCCACACCGTTCTACGAGCAGTACTTC. It codes for CASSPTPFYEQYF.

The V gene is TRBV6-5, the J gene TRBJ1-3, with TRBD1 matching over 7 bases. The CDR3 is 16 residues long. Germline-derived CDR1 and CDR2 are MNHEY and SVGAGI. Trimming at V came to 0 bases and at J to 6 bases, leaving 8 bases not matched to a gene. This CDR3 is CASSYSDRVDENTIYF. The CDR3 coding sequence is TGTGCCAGCAGTTACTCCGACAGGGTAGACGAAAACACCATATATTTT.

The CDR3 sequence is CASSLAGVNTEAFF. DNA of the CDR3: TGTGCCAGCAGCTTAGCAGGGGTGAACACTGAAGCTTTCTTT. The V call is TRBV7-9, the J call TRBJ1-1, with TRBD1 as a possible D gene (5 bases). Per germline, CDR1 SEHNR and CDR2 FQNEAQ (reference sequence). The CDR3 totals 14 residues. V was clipped by 0 bases and J by 0 bases, with 5 bases between them. The variable domain in full, with the rest retrieved from reference TRBV7-9 and TRBJ1-1, is DTGVSQNPRHKITKRGQNVTFRCDPISEHNRLYWYRQTLGQGPEFLTYFQNEAQLEKSRLLSDRFSAERPKGSFSTLEIQRTEQGDSAMYLCASSLAGVNTEAFFGQGTRLTVV.

Only a few counts were recorded for this clone. The gene calls are TRBV27 and TRBJ1-5, with a possible D match to TRBD1 (6 bases). The CDR3 is 16 amino acids. Trimming left V 2 bases short and J 0 bases short, with 11 bases between. Germline V gene data show CDR1 as MNHEY and CDR2 as SMNVEV (reference sequence). CDR3 nucleotides: TGTGCCAGCAGTTTAAAGGGACAAAATAGCAATCAGCCCCAGCATTTT. This translates into CASSLKGQNSNQPQHF.

This chain uses TRBV9 with TRBJ2-1, with 9 bases matching TRBD2. Trimming took 3 bases from V and 0 from J; bases not matched to a gene: 4. The germline V gene encodes CDR1 SGDLS and CDR2 YYNGEE. The CDR3 totals 16 residues. CDR3 in amino acids: CASSASGVSSYNEQFF. The CDR3 region has the DNA TGTGCCAGCAGCGCTAGCGGGGTAAGCTCCTACAATGAGCAGTTCTTC.

This clone is a singleton in its sample. The rearrangement links TRBV5-4 to TRBJ2-7; 8 bases are a match to TRBD1. V shed 4 bases and J 0 bases; nucleotides not matched to a gene: 6. The germline V gene encodes CDR1 SGHNT and CDR2 YYREEE (reference sequence). The CDR3 consists of 15 residues. The CDR3 spells CASSGGTGPSYEQYF. CDR3 bases: TGTGCCAGCAGCGGAGGGACAGGTCCCTCCTACGAGCAGTACTTC.

The chain combines TRBV15 with TRBJ1-1; no reliable D call. The germline V gene has CDR1 LNHNV and CDR2 YYDKDF (reference sequence). V lost 5 bases, J lost 10 bases, and 5 bases lay in between. The CDR3 extends over 9 amino acids. The CDR3 spells CATSSRAFF. As DNA, the CDR3 is TGTGCCACCAGCTCGAGAGCTTTCTTT.

This chain joins TRBV9 and TRBJ1-5; 7 bases agree with TRBD1. The CDR3 is 13 amino acids. CDR1 is SGDLS, CDR2 YYNGEE, per germline. Trimming removed 4 bases from V and 6 bases from J; junction bases left unmatched: 4. The CDR3 DNA is TGTGCCAGCAGCCCGACAGGGCTTCAGCCCCAGCATTTT. This sequence encodes CASSPTGLQPQHF.

V and J are TRBV7-2 and TRBJ1-2; weak D call: TRBD1 (6 bases). The germline gives CDR1 SGHTA, CDR2 FQGNSA. CDR3 length equals 16 residues. The ends were cut back, 0 bases at V and 1 base at J, with 12 bases in the middle. The CDR3 DNA is TGTGCCAGCAGCTTAGCGGGGGCAGGAAGTAACTATGGCTACACCTTC. It encodes CASSLAGAGSNYGYTF. The whole variable domain, remainder taken from reference TRBV7-2 and TRBJ1-2, is GAGVSQSPSNKVTEKGKDVELRCDPISGHTALYWYRQSLGQGLEFLIYFQGNSAPDKSGLPSDRFSAERTGGSVSTLTIQRTQQEDSAVYLCASSLAGAGSNYGYTFGSGTRLTVV.

The rearrangement joins TRBV3-1 (or the pseudogene TRBV3-2) to TRBJ2-7, with TRBD2 matching over 13 bases. Germline CDR1 reads LGHDT; CDR2 reads YNNKEL (reference sequence). V lost 4 bases and J lost 7; bases outside the gene matches: 13. The CDR3 runs to 17 residues. CDR3 amino acids: CASSRLPGTSGIFEQYF. The CDR3 bases are TGTGCCAGCAGCCGGCTCCCGGGGACTAGCGGGATTTTTGAGCAGTACTTC.

The chain couples TRBV11-2 to TRBJ1-2; 10 bases are a match to TRBD1. Germline CDR1 and CDR2: SGHAT and FQNNGV. The J segment lost 2 bases and the V segment lost 5 bases, leaving 11 bases of the junction unmatched. This CDR3 has 17 amino acids. CDR3 in amino acids: CASSTWDRGSGNYGYTF. The CDR3 DNA is TGTGCCAGCAGCACATGGGACAGGGGATCTGGGAACTATGGCTACACCTTC. The full variable domain, in which reference TRBV11-2 and TRBJ1-2 provide the parts outside the CDR3, is EAGVAQSPRYKIIEKRQSVAFWCNPISGHATLYWYQQILGQGPKLLIQFQNNGVVDDSQLPKDRFSAERLKGVDSTLKIQPAKLEDSAVYLCASSTWDRGSGNYGYTFGSGTRLTVV.

This rearrangement joins TRBV11-2 to TRBJ1-1; D is uncertain. CDR1 is SGHAT, CDR2 FQNNGV, per germline. This CDR3 has 14 residues. V lost 3 bases, J lost 3 bases, and 11 bases lay in between. This chain's CDR3 is CASSFATRDTEAFF. The CDR3, as DNA: TGTGCCAGCAGCTTCGCTACGAGGGACACTGAAGCTTTCTTT.

The J gene is TRBJ2-7, the V gene TRBV2, with D perhaps matching TRBD1 (5 bases). Germline V lookup: CDR1 SNHLY, CDR2 FYNNEI. The germline V and J ends were trimmed by 4 bases and 9 bases, with 7 bases remaining between them. This CDR3 contains 10 residues. The DNA for the CDR3 is TGTGCCAGCAGTGGGACACGGCAGTACTTC. The encoded protein is CASSGTRQYF.

This chain uses TRBV11-2 with TRBJ2-3, with TRBD2 as a possible D gene (5 bases). This CDR3 region has 13 residues. V was shortened by 3 bases and J by 1 base, with 5 bases between the two germline ends. Germline CDR1 is SGHAT and CDR2 is FQNNGV. CDR3 in DNA: TGTGCCAGCAGCTTCGGGGGCACAGATACGCAGTATTTT. This encodes CASSFGGTDTQYF. Full variable domain (rest looked up from reference TRBV11-2 and TRBJ2-3): EAGVAQSPRYKIIEKRQSVAFWCNPISGHATLYWYQQILGQGPKLLIQFQNNGVVDDSQLPKDRFSAERLKGVDSTLKIQPAKLEDSAVYLCASSFGGTDTQYFGPGTRLTVL.

The rearrangement links TRBV15 to TRBJ2-7; 10 bases agree with TRBD1. J lost 3 bases, V lost 5 bases, and 4 bases had no gene match. Germline-derived CDR1 and CDR2 are LNHNV and YYDKDF (reference sequence). There are 14 residues in the CDR3. CDR3 DNA sequence: TGTGCCACCAGCGCCCGGGACAGGGGCTACGAGCAGTACTTC. Protein sequence: CATSARDRGYEQYF. The full variable domain, rest sourced from reference TRBV15 and TRBJ2-7, is DAMVIQNPRYQVTQFGKPVTLSCSQTLNHNVMYWYQQKSSQAPKLLFHYYDKDFNNEADTPDNFQSRRPNTSFCFLDIRSPGLGDTAMYLCATSARDRGYEQYFGPGTRLTVT.

CDR3 sequence (DNA): TGTGCCAGCAGTGAACAGGGGGACAACACTGAAGCTTTCTTT. This codes for CASSEQGDNTEAFF. The genes are TRBV6-4 and TRBJ1-1; 8 bases fit TRBD1. CDR3 length: 14 residues. With 3 bases clipped from V and 2 bases from J, the junction kept 2 bases outside the gene matches. Germline V CDR1 and CDR2: MRHNA, SNTAGT.

This chain joins TRBV5-6 and TRBJ1-1, with D hard to call. The ends were cut back, 3 bases at V and 6 bases at J, with 12 bases in the middle. Germline CDR1 and CDR2: SGHDT and YYEEEE. CDR3 length equals 13 residues. CDR3 sequence (DNA): TGTGCCAGCAGCTCCGTGGAGACCCCTGAAGCTTTCTTT. Amino acids: CASSSVETPEAFF.